The 2 T cell receptor beta chains below all came from one sample that was sequenced in a study of shared clonotypes between healthy human individuals. CD45RO-negative, CCR7-positively selected cells formed the naive CD8 fraction, excluding terminally differentiated effector memory CD45RA+ cells. Method: immunoSEQ multiplex PCR; TCRdb's copy keeps in-frame clones and lacks some. The data contain more than 500,000 clones, about 95% of them singletons. Source material: naive CD8+ T cells sorted from blood. Receptors originate from a woman aged 25-40 years in good health.

The genes are TRBV2 and TRBJ1-2; TRBD1 agrees at 7 bases. The ends lost 7 bases at V and 3 bases at J; junction bases unmatched: 11. The CDR3 sequence is 15 residues long. Germline CDR1 reads SNHLY; CDR2 reads FYNNEI. As DNA, the CDR3 is TGTGCCAGCATAGCTCCGGGGACAGAGTACTATGGCTACACCTTC. Encoded protein: CASIAPGTEYYGYTF.

The chain has TRBV7-6 and TRBJ2-2, with TRBD1 matching 7 bases. Trimming took 5 bases from V and 3 from J; bases not matched to a gene: 3. CDR3 length: 14 amino acids. The V gene's germline CDR1 is SGHVS and CDR2 FNYEAQ. The CDR3: CASSPGTDTGELFF. The CDR3 nucleotides are TGTGCCAGCAGCCCTGGGACAGACACCGGGGAGCTGTTTTTT.